This record concerns one T cell receptor (beta chain) sequence. This same CDR3 is encoded by further DNA sequences in the sample. Germline lookup yields CDR1 LNHDA and CDR2 SQIVND (reference sequence). The V end was cut by 3 bases, the J end by 5 bases, with 10 bases between. The CDR3 is 13 amino acids. The data belong to a study of control samples from healthy donors and cancer patients. Measured with immunoSEQ multiplex PCR; TCRdb has only the in-frame clones, and not every one. This table has about 95,000 clones, about 88% appearing once. The genes are TRBV19 and TRBJ2-5; D is uncertain. Source material: blood. The source is a woman in her 70s in good health. Written as DNA, the CDR3 is TGTGCCAGTAGTATTCCCGGCCGGGAGACCCAGTACTTC. This encodes CASSIPGRETQYF.